These 22 T cell receptor beta chains came from one sample sequenced in a study of T cell responses to AZD1222 COVID-19 vaccine. This table comes from immunoSEQ multiplex PCR, and its TCRdb copy is limited to in-frame clones, with some not included. The sample yields fewer than 95,000 clones, around 87% seen once. This sample comprised peripheral blood, obtained on day 0 of AZD1222 vaccination. Source of these receptors: an adult in good health.

This clone has a single count. This chain links TRBV6-5 with TRBJ2-3; 13 nucleotides match TRBD2. CDR1 and CDR2 from the germline V gene are MNHEY and SVGAGI. V trimming: 5 bases; J trimming: 9 bases; junction bases outside the gene matches: 8. The CDR3 extends over 15 amino acids. The CDR3 coding sequence is TGTGCCAGCAGTACCGGACTAGCGGGAGTGAGCACGCAGTATTTT. Residues: CASSTGLAGVSTQYF.

The chain recombines TRBV29-1 with TRBJ2-7; D is uncertain. CDR3 length equals 13 residues. Germline V gene lookup returns CDR1 SQVTM and CDR2 ANQGSEA. The DNA of the CDR3 is TGCAGTGCCCGTACAGCCGGCGGTTACGAGCAGTACTTC. It is translated as CSARTAGGYEQYF.

The chain combines TRBV15 with TRBJ1-4; tentatively, D is TRBD1 (6 bases). This CDR3 spans 19 amino acids. The germline V gene encodes CDR1 LNHNV and CDR2 YYDKDF (reference sequence). V gave up 3 bases and J gave up 4 bases, with 24 bases separating them. In DNA form, the CDR3 reads TGTGCCACCAGCAGCGAAGGACAGACTGCTGACCTTCTTAATGAAAAACTGTTTTTT. Translated, it gives CATSSEGQTADLLNEKLFF.

This clone was seen a single time. V is TRBV28 and J is TRBJ2-3; D remains unclear. The V end lost 10 bases, the J end lost 2 bases, and 19 bases lay between the germline ends. Germline assignment: CDR1 MDHEN and CDR2 SYDVKM. CDR3 size: 15 residues. CDR3 in amino acids: CATPRLATPTDTQYF. The CDR3 region has the DNA TGTGCCACCCCACGCTTGGCGACCCCCACAGATACGCAGTATTTT.

This clone appeared a single time. The chain couples TRBV28 to TRBJ1-4; 11 nucleotides match TRBD1. V lost 1 base to trimming and J lost 6 bases; unmatched junction nucleotides: 7. Germline-derived CDR1 and CDR2 are MDHEN and SYDVKM. The CDR3 runs to 17 residues. The CDR3 spells CASSLLGVGQGDEKLFF. DNA for the CDR3: TGTGCCAGCAGTTTATTGGGTGTGGGACAGGGGGATGAAAAACTGTTTTTT.

The chain's CDR3 is CASSFGDRGTLAKNIQYF. CDR3 coding DNA: TGTGCCAGCAGTTTTGGAGACAGGGGTACTTTAGCCAAAAACATTCAGTACTTC. This sequence joins TRBV28 and TRBJ2-4; 8 bases map to TRBD1. Germline-derived CDR1 and CDR2 are MDHEN and SYDVKM. The CDR3 has 18 amino acids. V shed 3 bases and J 0 bases; nucleotides not matched to a gene: 10.

In its sample, this clone was seen once. The V call is TRBV5-5, the J call TRBJ2-7; the match to TRBD2 covers 10 bases. The CDR3 spans 16 residues. From germline, CDR1 is SGHKS and CDR2 YYEKEE (reference sequence). The V segment lost 0 bases and the J segment 9 bases; nucleotides outside the gene matches: 12. CDR3 sequence reads: CASSLAQLAGDFGQYF. The CDR3 bases are TGTGCCAGCAGCTTGGCCCAGCTAGCGGGAGATTTCGGGCAGTACTTC.

Comments on this clone: At one end, the junction sequence differs from germline, possibly due to a read error. V is TRBV30 and J is TRBJ2-3, with 10 bases lining up with TRBD2. Germline loops: CDR1 GTSNPN, CDR2 SVGIG (reference sequence). This CDR3 has 18 residues. The CDR3 nucleotides read TGTGGCTGGGCAGATAAGAGGAGCGGGAGGGCCGCCGCAGATACGCAGTATTTT. This gives the protein CGWADKRSGRAAADTQYF.

This chain joins TRBV3-1 (or the pseudogene TRBV3-2) and TRBJ1-1; 8 nucleotides align to TRBD1. Germline V gives CDR1 LGHDT, CDR2 YNNKEL (reference sequence). Trimming removed 4 bases from V and 6 bases from J; junction bases left unmatched: 13. The CDR3 is 16 residues long. CDR3 sequence reads: CASSPLQGQVIPEAFF. In nucleotides, the CDR3 is TGTGCCAGCAGCCCCCTCCAGGGACAGGTTATCCCTGAAGCTTTCTTT.

The V call is TRBV12-3 or TRBV12-4, the J call TRBJ2-4; D gene ambiguous. This CDR3 contains 13 residues. The V gene lost 3 bases and the J gene lost 8 bases, with 11 bases spanning the gap. This CDR3 is CASSFYSQDIQYF. The CDR3 bases are TGTGCCAGCAGTTTCTACAGCCAGGACATTCAGTACTTC.

This clone was detected once. The chain carries TRBV2 and TRBJ2-3; TRBD1 is a possible D gene (5 bases). Germline CDR1 reads SNHLY; CDR2 reads FYNNEI. The ends were cut back, 2 bases at V and 1 base at J, with 7 bases in the middle. The length of the CDR3 is 14 residues. The CDR3 DNA sequence: TGTGCCAGCAGTGAACTCAGGGGCACAGATACGCAGTATTTT. Translation: CASSELRGTDTQYF.

V is TRBV5-4 and J is TRBJ1-1; TRBD1 is a possible D gene (5 bases). The CDR3 is made up of 15 amino acids. The germline CDR1 and CDR2 sequences are SGHNT and YYREEE (reference sequence). Trimming took 0 bases from V and 5 from J, leaving 14 bases between them. CDR3 DNA sequence: TGTGCCAGCAGCTTGGCGGGGGGACTGCGAACTGAAGCTTTCTTT. Protein: CASSLAGGLRTEAFF.

CDR3 DNA: TGTGCCAGCGGATTCCCTGGGTCCGAGCAGTACTTC. Its translation is CASGFPGSEQYF. This chain connects TRBV6-5 to TRBJ2-7; D is unresolved. Germline loops: CDR1 MNHEY, CDR2 SVGAGI. Trimming cost V 8 bases and J 6 bases, with 14 bases left between them. This CDR3 comprises 12 residues.

The chain recombines TRBV7-2 with TRBJ2-5; possibly TRBD2 for D (6 bases). Deletions cut 7 bases from V and 4 bases from J, with 28 bases between. Germline values: CDR1 SGHTA, CDR2 FQGNSA. The CDR3 runs to 18 residues. The CDR3 region has the DNA TGTGCCAGCACCCTGAGCCCTATAGCGGCCGACCGTTCAGAGACCCAGTACTTC. It specifies CASTLSPIAADRSETQYF.

The J gene is TRBJ1-2, the V gene TRBV7-9, with D unresolved. CDR1 and CDR2 from the germline V gene are SEHNR and FQNEAQ (reference sequence). Trimming shortened V by 4 bases and J by 0 bases, and 18 bases separated the two germline ends. This CDR3 region has 17 residues. CDR3 bases: TGTGCCAGCAGCTCCCCCCCCCTAGGGTCGGCTAACTATGGCTACACCTTC. It specifies CASSSPPLGSANYGYTF.

J is TRBJ1-5 and V is TRBV5-5; 8 positions match TRBD1. J lost 2 bases, V lost 4 bases, and 8 bases had no gene match. The CDR3 length is 16 residues. Germline V gene data show CDR1 as SGHKS and CDR2 as YYEKEE (reference sequence). The CDR3: CASSQGQGGRNQPQHF. CDR3 coding DNA: TGTGCCAGCAGCCAAGGACAGGGAGGACGCAATCAGCCCCAGCATTTT.

The chain has TRBV7-3 and TRBJ1-5; D is ambiguous. The germline V gene has CDR1 SGHTA and CDR2 FQGTGA. V lost 0 bases, J lost 6 bases, and 6 bases lay in between. The CDR3 is 13 residues long. Written as DNA, the CDR3 is TGTGCCAGCAGCTTAACGTCAAGTCAGCCCCAGCATTTT. Its translation is CASSLTSSQPQHF.

J is TRBJ1-1 and V is TRBV28, with TRBD1 matching 7 bases. The CDR3 covers 13 residues. V lost 1 base and J lost 11; bases outside the gene matches: 7. Germline V gives CDR1 MDHEN, CDR2 SYDVKM. CDR3 nucleotides: TGTGCCAGCAGTTTATCCGGGAGGGGACAGGCTTTCTTT. Translation gives CASSLSGRGQAFF.

This sequence joins TRBV6-5 and TRBJ1-4, with TRBD1 as a possible D gene (5 bases). CDR1 and CDR2 from the germline V gene are MNHEY and SVGAGI. V lost 7 bases to trimming and J lost 3 bases, with 15 bases between them. The CDR3 runs 15 residues. CDR3 DNA sequence: TGTGCCAGCAACTACGGGACGGCGGCTAATGAAAAACTGTTTTTT. This gives the protein CASNYGTAANEKLFF.

V is TRBV10-3 and J is TRBJ1-6, with TRBD1 matching 7 bases. Germline CDR1 is ENHRY and CDR2 is SYGVKD. The CDR3 spans 15 residues. With V trimmed by 3 bases and J by 6 bases, 5 bases remained unmatched. CDR3 residues: CAISERDSLNSPLHF. The CDR3 DNA is TGTGCCATCAGTGAAAGGGACAGTCTTAATTCACCCCTCCACTTT.

The rearrangement links TRBV4-1 to TRBJ2-3, with D maybe TRBD2 (7 bases). The CDR3 sequence is 20 residues long. The ends were cut back, 0 bases at V and 4 bases at J, with 26 bases in the middle. Germline V gene sequence: CDR1 MGHRA, CDR2 YSYEKL. The CDR3 loop reads CASSQEGGGLVIRDADTQYF. The CDR3 coding sequence is TGCGCCAGCAGCCAAGAAGGGGGTGGACTAGTGATACGTGATGCAGATACGCAGTATTTT.

The sample holds one count of this clone. The V call is TRBV7-3, the J call TRBJ2-1, with a possible D match to TRBD2 (6 bases). This CDR3 region has 16 residues. The germline CDR1 and CDR2 sequences are SGHTA and FQGTGA. Trimming left V 4 bases short and J 6 bases short, with 19 bases between. The CDR3 loop reads CASSSQGLLTTNEQFF. The CDR3 coding sequence is TGTGCCAGCAGCTCCCAGGGACTCCTAACGACCAATGAGCAGTTCTTC.